These T cell receptor beta chains were read from a single sample in a study of metastatic and nonmetastatic thyroid tumors. Through MiXCR, TCRdb re-clonotyped the PCR reads. The sample shows 27,000 or so clones, about a quarter of them seen only once. Material: blood. The receptors were gathered from a female donor with papillary thyroid cancer or a benign thyroid nodule (not recorded which). Some clones in this sample may be carry-over from other donors' samples. Each CDR3 is given with its conserved first and last residue. The D gene is left open where the match is weak. Rows may omit the clone size; those that give it use once, few, many or a size class.

abundance,v_gene,j_gene,d_gene,len,CDR3aa,CDR3nt
NA,TRBV6-2/TRBV6-3,TRBJ1-5,NA,17,CASSYSTRCGVLQPQHF,TGTGCCAGCAGTTACTCGACGAGGTGTGGGGTGCTTCAGCCCCAGCATTTT
medium-sized,TRBV7-8,TRBJ1-2,NA,13,CASSPNRDYGYTF,TGTGCCAGCAGTCCCAATCGGGACTATGGCTACACCTTC
many,TRBV12-5,TRBJ1-1,NA,14,CASGGRDRRTEAFF,TGTGCTAGTGGTGGCCGGGACCGTCGGACTGAAGCTTTCTTT
many,TRBV28,TRBJ2-3,TRBD1,14,CASSFRGTTDTQYF,TGTGCCAGCAGTTTCAGGGGGACCACAGATACGCAGTATTTT
many,TRBV20-1,TRBJ2-1,NA,16,CSASAWTASSYNEQFF,TGCAGTGCTAGTGCCTGGACGGCGAGCTCCTACAATGAGCAGTTCTTC
many,TRBV4-1,TRBJ1-1,TRBD1,15,CASSRLRQGGTEAFF,TGCGCCAGCAGCCGCCTTAGACAGGGTGGCACTGAAGCTTTCTTT
medium-sized,TRBV2,TRBJ2-7,NA,15,CASSPGEAGVGEQYF,TGTGCCAGCAGCCCCGGGGAGGCGGGCGTGGGCGAGCAGTACTTC
few,TRBV19,TRBJ2-7,TRBD2,15,CASSTRGDGSYEQYF,TGTGCCAGTAGTACACGGGGGGACGGCTCCTACGAGCAGTACTTC
NA,TRBV30,TRBJ2-7,TRBD1,14,CAWTKGQGDYEQYF,TGTGCCTGGACGAAAGGACAGGGAGACTACGAGCAGTACTTC
NA,TRBV20-1,TRBJ2-6,NA,14,CSAIGDCGANVLTF,TGCAGTGCTATTGGCGACTGCGGGGCCAACGTCCTGACTTTC
NA,TRBV28,TRBJ1-2,TRBD1,15,CASILQGAGSSGYTF,TGTGCCAGCATCCTACAGGGGGCCGGTTCTTCTGGCTACACCTTC
once,TRBV7-9,TRBJ2-2,NA,15,CTSILPGRRDGELFF,TGTACCAGCATCTTACCGGGCAGGCGGGACGGGGAGCTGTTTTTT
NA,TRBV19,TRBJ2-6,TRBD2,15,CASSMGGTGANVLTF,TGTGCCAGTAGTATGGGAGGGACCGGGGCCAACGTCCTGACTTTC
many,TRBV18,TRBJ2-5,NA,15,CASSPGRGPQETQYF,TGTGCCAGCTCACCAGGTCGGGGCCCCCAAGAGACCCAGTACTTC
NA,TRBV24-1,TRBJ2-2,NA,16,CATSDFGDGNTGELFF,TGTGCCACCAGTGATTTCGGGGACGGCAACACCGGGGAGCTGTTTTTT
few,TRBV4-2,TRBJ2-7,TRBD2,14,CASSSGREGREQYF,TGTGCCAGCAGCAGTGGGCGGGAGGGCCGCGAGCAGTACTTC
many,TRBV9,TRBJ1-4,NA,15,CASSGRTGIGEKLFF,TGTGCCAGCAGCGGACGAACAGGGATCGGCGAAAAACTGTTTTTT
many,TRBV7-9,TRBJ2-3,NA,13,CASSWTATDTQYF,TGTGCCAGCAGCTGGACCGCCACAGATACGCAGTATTTT
medium-sized,TRBV27,TRBJ1-2,NA,16,CASSPTLGSATLGYTF,TGTGCCAGCAGCCCCACGCTGGGATCCGCTACTTTAGGCTACACCTTC
many,TRBV7-9,TRBJ2-5,NA,14,CASSLAGSTETQYF,TGTGCCAGCAGCTTAGCCGGGTCGACGGAGACCCAGTACTTC
NA,TRBV6-2/TRBV6-3,TRBJ1-1,NA,12,CASSWEGSPAFF,TGTGCCAGCAGTTGGGAGGGGAGCCCGGCTTTCTTT
few,TRBV9,TRBJ1-2,NA,17,CASSVGVGAGAGYGYTF,TGTGCCAGCAGCGTAGGGGTGGGAGCGGGGGCTGGCTATGGCTACACCTTC
few,TRBV20-1,TRBJ1-5,NA,14,CSAAQADGGQPQHF,TGCAGTGCCGCACAGGCCGACGGGGGTCAGCCCCAGCATTTT
many,TRBV5-1,TRBJ2-1,TRBD2,16,CASSRSGLAGEVEQFF,TGCGCCAGCAGCAGATCGGGACTAGCGGGAGAAGTTGAGCAGTTCTTC
medium-sized,TRBV6-1,TRBJ1-2,NA,14,CASTLSGGNYGYTF,TGTGCCAGCACCCTTTCGGGGGGGAACTATGGCTACACCTTC
NA,TRBV11-3,TRBJ2-1,NA,12,CASSPDYNEQFF,TGTGCCAGCAGCCCGGATTACAATGAGCAGTTCTTC
NA,TRBV6-1,TRBJ2-5,TRBD1,15,CASSPGTGGAETQYF,TGTGCCAGCAGTCCCGGGACAGGGGGCGCGGAGACCCAGTACTTC
NA,TRBV29-1,TRBJ2-2,TRBD1,14,CSVTGTVNTGDLFF,TGCAGCGTTACCGGGACAGTGAACACTGGGGATCTGTTTTTT
once,TRBV20-1,TRBJ2-7,TRBD1,15,CSARDQGQGLGEQYF,TGCAGTGCTAGGGATCAGGGACAGGGCTTAGGCGAGCAGTACTTC
NA,TRBV20-1,TRBJ2-5,NA,14,CSAGAVANQDTQYF,TGCAGTGCCGGGGCGGTAGCGAATCAAGATACCCAGTACTTC
NA,TRBV28,TRBJ1-4,NA,14,CASRPIYSPLELFF,TGTGCCAGCAGGCCCATATATAGCCCGTTGGAACTGTTTTTT
NA,TRBV27,TRBJ2-7,TRBD1,14,CASSSGTENYEQYF,TGTGCCAGCTCCTCCGGGACAGAAAACTACGAGCAGTACTTC
medium-sized,TRBV6-5,TRBJ1-6,NA,17,CASSYSGLRGYNSPLHF,TGTGCCAGCAGTTACTCGGGGTTGAGGGGTTATAATTCACCCCTCCACTTT
NA,TRBV5-4,TRBJ2-1,NA,12,CASSFTGNEHFF,TGTGCCAGCAGCTTTACAGGGAATGAGCATTTCTTC
NA,TRBV6-1,TRBJ2-2,NA,14,CASSLMGSHGELFF,TGTGCCAGCAGTCTTATGGGGTCCCACGGGGAGCTGTTTTTT
many,TRBV19,TRBJ2-1,TRBD2,16,CASSITSSGSRNEQFF,TGTGCCAGTAGTATCACGTCTAGCGGGAGTCGGAATGAGCAGTTCTTC
NA,TRBV7-3,TRBJ2-1,NA,15,CASSISVSAVDEQFF,TGTGCCAGCAGCATAAGCGTGAGCGCCGTCGATGAGCAGTTCTTC
NA,TRBV27,TRBJ1-5,NA,14,CASSLSVGLQPQHF,TGTGCCAGCAGTTTATCGGTCGGGCTCCAGCCCCAGCATTTT
medium-sized,TRBV10-2,TRBJ2-7,TRBD1,13,CASRPPGGYEQYF,TGCGCCAGCAGACCCCCAGGGGGCTACGAGCAGTACTTC
NA,TRBV6-1,TRBJ2-7,TRBD2,16,CASSTTGTSGSSEQYF,TGTGCCAGCAGCACAACCGGGACTAGCGGGAGTTCGGAGCAGTACTTC
many,TRBV20-1,TRBJ2-5,NA,14,CSARLPGSGETQYF,TGCAGTGCTAGGCTGCCGGGTTCAGGAGAGACCCAGTACTTC
NA,TRBV4-1,TRBJ1-2,NA,15,CASSPDRTIFHGYTF,TGCGCCAGCAGCCCAGACAGGACAATTTTCCATGGCTACACCTTC